A single TCR beta chain is shown here with its context. Its target is not known. The data derive from a study of cytomegalovirus exposure and HLA in healthy donors. Study-level findings and limits: Later work found most CMV-associated TCR beta chains apparently HLA-restricted.

The study ran its PCR with 60 Vbeta and 13 Jbeta primers. TCRdb keeps only in-frame clones here, not all; method: immunoSEQ multiplex PCR. Of 150,000 or so clones listed, 70% to 80% were seen once; the top ten hold around 1.6%. Germline lookup yields CDR1 MGHRA and CDR2 YSYEKL. The CDR3 is 12 amino acids. Losses at the gene ends were 4 bases for V and 11 bases for J; bases not matched to a gene: 6. The TCR sequence derives from a female donor in good health and CMV-seronegative. Sequencing was carried out using PBMCs. The V call is TRBV4-1, the J call TRBJ2-3; 7 positions match TRBD2. CDR3: CASSPGLLKQYF. CDR3 DNA: TGCGCCAGCAGCCCGGGACTACTTAAGCAGTATTTT.